Presented here are 9 T cell receptor beta chains from one specimen sequenced in a study of cytomegalovirus exposure and HLA in healthy donors. PCR involved 60 Vbeta and 13 Jbeta primers. Assay: immunoSEQ multiplex PCR; the TCRdb copy retains only in-frame clones and omits some. The table lists 90,000 or so clones, 65% to 90% of them singletons, with less than 4% in the top ten. Source material: PBMCs. Receptors were obtained from a man aged 25 to 40 in good health and CMV-seropositive.

The chain links TRBV6-1 to TRBJ2-3; a possible D gene is TRBD1 (5 bases). Germline CDR1 reads MNHNS; CDR2 reads SASEGT. The CDR3 covers 15 residues. V lost 2 bases and J 2 bases, leaving 11 bases between the germline ends. CDR3 protein: CASSERGIVTDTQYF. CDR3 DNA: TGTGCCAGCAGTGAAAGGGGAATCGTCACAGATACGCAGTATTTT.

The chain links TRBV28 to TRBJ1-6; D is perhaps TRBD1 (5 bases). Germline V gene sequence: CDR1 MDHEN, CDR2 SYDVKM. The germline V and J ends were trimmed by 2 bases and 3 bases, with 8 bases remaining between them. There are 15 residues in the CDR3. In nucleotides, the CDR3 is TGTGCCAGCAGTTTACCGGGGGGCTATAATTCACCCCTCCACTTT. This sequence encodes CASSLPGGYNSPLHF.

In its sample, this clone was seen once. The chain joins TRBV10-2 to TRBJ1-1; D gene ambiguous. This CDR3 region has 13 residues. Germline CDR1 WSHSY, CDR2 SAAADI. The ends were cut back, 4 bases at V and 3 bases at J, with 9 bases in the middle. DNA for the CDR3: TGCGCCAGCAGTGGGACTGCCTACACTGAAGCTTTCTTT. This translates into CASSGTAYTEAFF.

The sample holds a few counts of this clone. The CDR3 sequence is CASSSDRVEQYF. Written as DNA, the CDR3 is TGTGCCAGCAGCTCTGACAGGGTTGAGCAGTACTTC. The rearrangement links TRBV5-6 to TRBJ2-7; 7 bases are a match to TRBD1. The CDR3 covers 12 residues. With V trimmed by 3 bases and J by 7 bases, 4 bases remained unmatched. Germline CDR1 reads SGHDT; CDR2 reads YYEEEE.

The rearrangement joins TRBV9 to TRBJ1-1; 7 bases are shared with TRBD1. V shed 0 bases and J 1 base; nucleotides not matched to a gene: 0. Germline-derived CDR1 and CDR2 are SGDLS and YYNGEE. This CDR3 is 14 amino acids long. The CDR3 DNA reads as TGTGCCAGCAGCGTAGGGACAGGGAACACTGAAGCTTTCTTT. The encoded protein is CASSVGTGNTEAFF.

The chain joins TRBV6-1 to TRBJ2-1; no clear D gene. The V and J ends lost 6 bases and 9 bases respectively, with 12 bases between them. This CDR3 is 12 amino acids long. CDR1 MNHNS and CDR2 SASEGT come from the germline V gene. CDR3 protein: CASREIGGEQFF. The CDR3 nucleotides are TGTGCCAGCAGGGAAATCGGTGGTGAGCAGTTCTTC.

The rearrangement uses TRBV5-1 and TRBJ2-2; no clear D. The length of the CDR3 is 16 residues. Germline V gene lookup returns CDR1 SGHRS and CDR2 YFSETQ. V dropped 2 bases and J dropped 4 bases, with 15 bases sitting between them. CDR3 in DNA: TGCGCCAGCAGCTTTAATGTCGCAGGAAGCACCGGGGAGCTGTTTTTT. It yields the protein CASSFNVAGSTGELFF.

The chain recombines TRBV2 with TRBJ2-5, with TRBD2 as a possible D gene (6 bases). This CDR3 has 16 residues. CDR1 and CDR2 (germline): SNHLY, FYNNEI. V was trimmed by 4 bases and J by 5 bases, leaving 20 bases between them. CDR3 in amino acids: CASSGGVLGMGETQYF. In DNA, the CDR3 is TGTGCCAGCAGTGGGGGGGTTCTGGGTATGGGGGAGACCCAGTACTTC.

The J gene is TRBJ2-7, the V gene TRBV19, with TRBD2 matching over 7 bases. With V trimmed by 7 bases and J by 7 bases, 10 bases remained unmatched. Germline assignment: CDR1 LNHDA and CDR2 SQIVND (reference sequence). This CDR3 spans 13 amino acids. For the CDR3, the DNA is TGTGCCAGTACCATCGGACCAGCGGGGGAGCAGTACTTC. This codes for CASTIGPAGEQYF.